What follows are 6 T cell receptor beta chains derived from one specimen sequenced in a study of control samples from healthy donors and cancer patients. The protocol was immunoSEQ multiplex PCR, while the TCRdb copy is restricted to in-frame clones and leaves out a portion. The sample lists some 140,000 clones; approximately 91% were seen once. The sample was blood. The receptor source for this set is a woman in her 30s in good health.

This clone was observed a single time. The chain uses TRBV19 and TRBJ2-2, with D possibly being TRBD2 (6 bases). Trimming pared 2 bases from V and 6 bases from J, leaving 16 bases between. Germline V lookup: CDR1 LNHDA, CDR2 SQIVND (reference sequence). The CDR3 is made up of 16 amino acids. The CDR3 spells CASSISARDGAGELFF. DNA of the CDR3: TGTGCCAGTAGTATATCGGCGCGGGACGGGGCCGGGGAGCTGTTTTTT.

This chain joins TRBV3-1 (or the pseudogene TRBV3-2) and TRBJ2-1; D may be TRBD1 (5 bases). Trimming removed 0 bases from V and 12 bases from J, with 9 bases in between. This CDR3 contains 12 residues. The germline gives CDR1 LGHDT, CDR2 YNNKEL (reference sequence). CDR3 region: CASSQDLRAQFF. DNA for the CDR3: TGTGCCAGCAGCCAAGATCTCAGGGCGCAGTTCTTC.

The chain carries TRBV7-6 and TRBJ2-5; 7 bases line up with TRBD2. V trimming: 5 bases; J trimming: 1 base; junction bases outside the gene matches: 10. Germline values: CDR1 SGHVS, CDR2 FNYEAQ. The CDR3 is made up of 16 amino acids. As DNA, the CDR3 is TGTGCCAGCAGCCCCTGGGGGGGTAGCGCCCAAGAGACCCAGTACTTC. As protein: CASSPWGGSAQETQYF. Full variable domain (remainder filled in from reference TRBV7-6 and TRBJ2-5): GAGVSQSPRYKVTKRGQDVALRCDPISGHVSLYWYRQALGQGPEFLTYFNYEAQQDKSGLPNDRFSAERPEGSISTLTIQRTEQRDSAMYRCASSPWGGSAQETQYFGPGTRLLVL.

This clone was picked up a small number of times. The CDR3 spells CACHRDSYEQYF. The CDR3, as DNA: TGTGCCTGTCACCGGGACTCCTACGAGCAGTACTTC. This chain links TRBV30 with TRBJ2-7; the D gene is possibly TRBD2 (5 bases). Germline CDR1 is GTSNPN and CDR2 is SVGIG (reference sequence). V gave up 6 bases and J gave up 0 bases, with 9 bases separating them. The CDR3 contains 12 residues.

The rearrangement links TRBV5-8 to TRBJ2-1; 7 bases map to TRBD1. Per the germline V gene, CDR1 is SGHTS and CDR2 is YDEGEE. The CDR3 loop spans 14 amino acids. Unmatched junction bases numbered 5, after V lost 4 bases and J lost 4 bases. CDR3 residues: CASSAYRGYNEQFF. CDR3 DNA sequence: TGTGCCAGCAGCGCGTACAGGGGATACAATGAGCAGTTCTTC.

This chain links TRBV5-1 with TRBJ1-2; D call uncertain. The CDR3 consists of 13 residues. With 4 bases removed from V and 7 bases from J, the gap between germline ends came to 14 bases. Per the germline V gene, CDR1 is SGHRS and CDR2 is YFSETQ. CDR3 sequence (DNA): TGCGCCAGCAGCAACCCGGCTGAGGGTGGCTACACCTTC. It specifies CASSNPAEGGYTF.